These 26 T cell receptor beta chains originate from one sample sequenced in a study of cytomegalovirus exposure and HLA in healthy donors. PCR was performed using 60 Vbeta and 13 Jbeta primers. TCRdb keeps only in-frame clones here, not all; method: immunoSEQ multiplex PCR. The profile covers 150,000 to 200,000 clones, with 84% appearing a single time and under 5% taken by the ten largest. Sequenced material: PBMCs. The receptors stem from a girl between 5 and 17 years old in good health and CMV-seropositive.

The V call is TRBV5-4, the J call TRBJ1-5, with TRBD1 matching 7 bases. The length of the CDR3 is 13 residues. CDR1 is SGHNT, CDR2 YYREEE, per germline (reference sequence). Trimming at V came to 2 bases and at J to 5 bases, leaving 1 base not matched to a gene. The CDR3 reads CASSLDRDQPQHF. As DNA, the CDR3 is TGTGCCAGCAGCTTAGACAGGGATCAGCCCCAGCATTTT.

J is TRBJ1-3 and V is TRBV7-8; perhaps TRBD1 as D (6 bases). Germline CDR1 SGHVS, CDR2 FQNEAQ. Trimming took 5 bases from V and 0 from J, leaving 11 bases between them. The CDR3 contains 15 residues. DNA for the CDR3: TGTGCCAGCAGCAACAACAGGGTCTCTGGAAACACCATATATTTT. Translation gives CASSNNRVSGNTIYF.

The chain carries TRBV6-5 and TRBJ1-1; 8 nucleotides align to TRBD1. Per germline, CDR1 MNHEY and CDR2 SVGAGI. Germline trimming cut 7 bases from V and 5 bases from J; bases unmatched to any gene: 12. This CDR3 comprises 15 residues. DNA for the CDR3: TGTGCCAGCACTCCCACCGGGACAGGATGGACTGAAGCTTTCTTT. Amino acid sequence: CASTPTGTGWTEAFF.

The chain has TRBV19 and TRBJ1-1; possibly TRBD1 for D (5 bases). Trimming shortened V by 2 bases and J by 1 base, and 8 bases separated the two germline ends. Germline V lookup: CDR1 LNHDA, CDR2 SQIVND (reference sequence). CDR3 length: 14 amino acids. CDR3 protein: CASSISGGNTEAFF. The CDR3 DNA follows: TGTGCCAGTAGTATATCCGGGGGGAACACTGAAGCTTTCTTT.

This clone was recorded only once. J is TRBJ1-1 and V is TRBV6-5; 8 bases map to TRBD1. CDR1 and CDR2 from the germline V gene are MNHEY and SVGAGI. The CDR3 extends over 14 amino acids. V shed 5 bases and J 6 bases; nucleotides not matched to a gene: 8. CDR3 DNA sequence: TGTGCCAGCAGTCTACAGGGGGTATTGGCTGAAGCTTTCTTT. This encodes CASSLQGVLAEAFF.

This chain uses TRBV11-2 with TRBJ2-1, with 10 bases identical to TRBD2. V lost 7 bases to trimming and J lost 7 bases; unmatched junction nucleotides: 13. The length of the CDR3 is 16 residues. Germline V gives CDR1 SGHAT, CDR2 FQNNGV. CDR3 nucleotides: TGTGCCAGCACCGCTAGCGTCACTAGCGGGGTAAATGAGCAGTTCTTC. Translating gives CASTASVTSGVNEQFF.

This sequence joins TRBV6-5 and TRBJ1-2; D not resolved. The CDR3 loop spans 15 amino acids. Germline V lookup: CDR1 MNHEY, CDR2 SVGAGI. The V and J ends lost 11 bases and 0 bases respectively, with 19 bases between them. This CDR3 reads CAPGSGWLTNYGYTF. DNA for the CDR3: TGTGCCCCGGGGTCGGGATGGCTAACTAACTATGGCTACACCTTC.

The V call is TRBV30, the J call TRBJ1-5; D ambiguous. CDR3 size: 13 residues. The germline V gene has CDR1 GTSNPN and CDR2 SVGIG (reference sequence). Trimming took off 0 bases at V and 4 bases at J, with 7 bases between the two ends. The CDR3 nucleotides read TGTGCCTGGAGTGTGGCGGGGAATCAGCCCCAGCATTTT. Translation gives CAWSVAGNQPQHF.

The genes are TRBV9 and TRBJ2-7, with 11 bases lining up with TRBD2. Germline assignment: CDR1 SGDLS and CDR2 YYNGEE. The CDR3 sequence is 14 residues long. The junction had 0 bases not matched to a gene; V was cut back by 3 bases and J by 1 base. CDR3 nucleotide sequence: TGTGCCAGCAGCGCTAGCGGGGGGTCCTACGAGCAGTACTTC. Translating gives CASSASGGSYEQYF.

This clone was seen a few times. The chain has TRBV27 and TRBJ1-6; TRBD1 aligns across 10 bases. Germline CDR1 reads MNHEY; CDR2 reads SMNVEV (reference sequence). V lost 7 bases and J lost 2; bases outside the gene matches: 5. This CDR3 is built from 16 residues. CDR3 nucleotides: TGTGCCAGCACTACGACAGGGGGCCCCTATAATTCACCCCTCCACTTT. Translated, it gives CASTTTGGPYNSPLHF.

The CDR3 DNA reads TGCGCCAGCAGCCCAACCGGGACAGGGAACTGGTATGGCTACACCTTC. This translates into CASSPTGTGNWYGYTF. The V gene is TRBV5-1, the J gene TRBJ1-2, with 9 nucleotides matching TRBD1. The ends lost 4 bases at V and 5 bases at J; junction bases unmatched: 12. The V gene's germline CDR1 is SGHRS and CDR2 YFSETQ. The CDR3 length is 16 residues.

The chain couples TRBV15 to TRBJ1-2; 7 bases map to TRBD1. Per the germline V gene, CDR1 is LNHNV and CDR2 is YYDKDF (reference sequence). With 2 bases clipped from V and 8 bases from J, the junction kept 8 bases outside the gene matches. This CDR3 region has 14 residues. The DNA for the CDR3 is TGTGCCACCAGCAGACGACAGGGAGCTTGGGGCTACACCTTC. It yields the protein CATSRRQGAWGYTF.

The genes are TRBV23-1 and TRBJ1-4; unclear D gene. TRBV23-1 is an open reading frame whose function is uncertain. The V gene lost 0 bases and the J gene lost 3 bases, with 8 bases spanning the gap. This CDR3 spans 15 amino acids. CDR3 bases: TGCGCCAGCAGTCAATCGAACATCTCTAATGAAAAACTGTTTTTT. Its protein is CASSQSNISNEKLFF.

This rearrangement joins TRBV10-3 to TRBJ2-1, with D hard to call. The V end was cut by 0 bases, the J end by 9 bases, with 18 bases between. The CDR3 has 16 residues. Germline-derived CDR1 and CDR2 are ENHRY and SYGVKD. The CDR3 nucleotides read TGTGCCATCAGTGAGTCGGTTCTAGGCCCCCCCGGTGAGCAGTTCTTC. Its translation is CAISESVLGPPGEQFF.

CDR3: CASSARQGGDYSGNTIYF. CDR3 in DNA: TGTGCCAGCAGCGCTCGCCAGGGAGGGGATTACTCTGGAAACACCATATATTTT. The chain recombines TRBV11-3 with TRBJ1-3; possible D gene TRBD1, 5 bases. Trimming took 5 bases from V and 0 from J, leaving 20 bases between them. Germline CDR1 is SGHNT and CDR2 is YENEEA. The CDR3 extends over 18 amino acids.

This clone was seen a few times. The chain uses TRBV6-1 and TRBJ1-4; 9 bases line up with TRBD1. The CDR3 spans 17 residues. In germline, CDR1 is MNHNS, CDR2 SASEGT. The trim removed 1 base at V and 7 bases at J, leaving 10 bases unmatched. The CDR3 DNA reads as TGTGCCAGCAGTGAAGGGGGGCCGGGACAGGGATTTGAAAAACTGTTTTTT. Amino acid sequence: CASSEGGPGQGFEKLFF.

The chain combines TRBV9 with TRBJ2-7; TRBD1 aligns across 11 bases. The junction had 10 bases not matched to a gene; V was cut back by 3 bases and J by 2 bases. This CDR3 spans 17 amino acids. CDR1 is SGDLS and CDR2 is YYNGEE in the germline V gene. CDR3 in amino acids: CASSAATGTGGTYEQYF. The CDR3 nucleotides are TGTGCCAGCAGCGCGGCCACCGGGACAGGGGGGACCTACGAGCAGTACTTC.

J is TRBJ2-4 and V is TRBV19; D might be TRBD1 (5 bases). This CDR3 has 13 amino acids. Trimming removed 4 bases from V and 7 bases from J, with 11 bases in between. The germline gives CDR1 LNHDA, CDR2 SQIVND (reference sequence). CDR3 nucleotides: TGTGCCAGTAGTAAACAGGCAGGGAACATTCAGTACTTC. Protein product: CASSKQAGNIQYF.

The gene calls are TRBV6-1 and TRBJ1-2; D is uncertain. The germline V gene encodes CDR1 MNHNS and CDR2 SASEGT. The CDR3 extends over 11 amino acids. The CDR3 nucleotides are TGTGTCGCCGGGGAATATTTTGGCTACACCTTC. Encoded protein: CVAGEYFGYTF.

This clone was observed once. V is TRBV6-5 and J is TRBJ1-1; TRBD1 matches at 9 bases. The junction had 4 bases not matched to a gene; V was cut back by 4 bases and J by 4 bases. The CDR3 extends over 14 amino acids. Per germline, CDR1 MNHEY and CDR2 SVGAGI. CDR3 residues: CASSWGQGSTEAFF. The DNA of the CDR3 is TGTGCCAGCAGTTGGGGACAGGGCAGCACTGAAGCTTTCTTT.

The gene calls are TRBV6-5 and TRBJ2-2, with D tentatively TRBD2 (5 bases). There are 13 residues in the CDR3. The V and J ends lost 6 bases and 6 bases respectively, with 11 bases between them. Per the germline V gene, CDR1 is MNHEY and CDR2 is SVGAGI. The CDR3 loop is CASRPDGAGELFF. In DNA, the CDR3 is TGTGCCAGCAGACCCGACGGGGCCGGGGAGCTGTTTTTT.

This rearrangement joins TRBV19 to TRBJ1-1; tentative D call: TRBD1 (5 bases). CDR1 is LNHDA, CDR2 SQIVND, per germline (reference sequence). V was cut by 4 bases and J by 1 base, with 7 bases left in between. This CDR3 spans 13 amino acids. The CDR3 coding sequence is TGTGCCAGTAGTAGGGGGGAGAACACTGAAGCTTTCTTT. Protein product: CASSRGENTEAFF.

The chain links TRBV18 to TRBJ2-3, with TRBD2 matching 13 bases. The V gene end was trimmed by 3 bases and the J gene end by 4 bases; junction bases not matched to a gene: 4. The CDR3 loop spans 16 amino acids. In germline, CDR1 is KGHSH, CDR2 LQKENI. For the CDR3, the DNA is TGTGCCAGCTCACCTACTAGCGGGGGGGCTTCAGATACGCAGTATTTT. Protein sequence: CASSPTSGGASDTQYF.

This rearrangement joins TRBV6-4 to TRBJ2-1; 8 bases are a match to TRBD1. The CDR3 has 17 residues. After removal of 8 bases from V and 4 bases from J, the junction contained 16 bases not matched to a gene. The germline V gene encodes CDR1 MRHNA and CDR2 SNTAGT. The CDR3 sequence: CASSERTGKVSYNEQFF. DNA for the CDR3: TGTGCCAGCTCAGAACGGACAGGGAAGGTTTCGTACAATGAGCAGTTCTTC.

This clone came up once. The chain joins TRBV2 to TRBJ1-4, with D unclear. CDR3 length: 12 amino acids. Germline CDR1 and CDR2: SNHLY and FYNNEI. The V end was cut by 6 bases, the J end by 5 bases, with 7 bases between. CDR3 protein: CASRGPNEKLFF. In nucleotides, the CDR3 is TGTGCCAGCAGGGGCCCGAATGAAAAACTGTTTTTT.

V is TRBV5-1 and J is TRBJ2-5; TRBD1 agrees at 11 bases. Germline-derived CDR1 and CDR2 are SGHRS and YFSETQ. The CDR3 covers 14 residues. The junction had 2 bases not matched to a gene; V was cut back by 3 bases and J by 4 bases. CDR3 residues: CASSSGQGAETQYF. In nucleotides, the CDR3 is TGCGCCAGCAGCTCCGGACAGGGGGCAGAGACCCAGTACTTC.